One TCR beta chain is described in this entry. The antigen is undetermined. This sample is part of a study of cytomegalovirus exposure and HLA in healthy donors. Study-level results: Most TCR sequences were seen very rarely across donors, but some public TCRs occurred in many. It was confirmed in vitro that a few of the CMV-associated chains were specific for CMV antigens.

CDR3 size: 14 residues. Trimming pared 1 base from V and 7 bases from J, leaving 13 bases between. Germline V gene data show CDR1 as MDHEN and CDR2 as SYDVKM. Assay: immunoSEQ multiplex PCR; the TCRdb copy retains only in-frame clones and omits some. The table has about 68,000 clones, about nine tenths seen once; the top ten hold about 3%. This chain connects TRBV28 to TRBJ2-5, with D possibly being TRBD2 (6 bases). The origin of this receptor is a man aged 18 to 30 in good health and CMV-seronegative. Sequenced: PBMCs. CDR3 in DNA: TGTGCCAGCAGTTTATTGTCGGGAGTGGTGACCCAGTACTTC. Residues: CASSLLSGVVTQYF.